The T cell receptor beta chain under discussion was sequenced for a study of memory CD4+ T cells and cytomegalovirus serostatus (dated by TCRdb to the late 2010s). A note on the overall study: The roughly 33 healthy Belgian adults in the cohort included 9 who were CMV seropositive and around 25 who were CMV seronegative. CD4+ memory TCRbeta repertoires of a Belgian cohort with known cytomegalovirus serostatus were sequenced in order to replicate a published TCR-based CMV serostatus classifier. Paper-wide results and their limitations: On the Belgian cohort, the classifier built on the original framework reached a median bootstrapped AUC of about 0.95, with a 95% CI of 0.76-1.00. Among the 150 to 200 previously reported CMV-associated TCRbeta sequences, 60 to 70 showed up in the CD4+ memory repertoires, with each one found in between one and five individuals. The results were interpreted as suggesting that the CMV-associated TCR signature is largely present in the CD4+ memory repertoire. For CMV serostatus prediction, a median bootstrapped AUC of approximately 0.95 was reached with the original framework, and a median bootstrapped AUC of approximately 0.9 was reached with a US-trained random forest. Only CD4+CD45RO+ memory cells were sequenced, unlike the original study, which covered naive and memory CD4+ and CD8+ populations.

The Quick-DNA Microprep Kit was used to extract genomic DNA from the sorted cells. TCRbeta DNA was amplified with the immunoSEQ hsTCRbeta kit following the manufacturer's protocol. TCRbeta libraries were sequenced on an Illumina MiSeq instrument. From the authors' description of their analysis: After out-of-frame sequences were removed, 2,204,828 distinct TCRbeta sequences remained, averaging about 66,813 per individual. Each individual was scored according to the count of fewer than 200 previously reported CMV-associated TCRbeta sequences and the total productive distinct TCRbeta count. A beta-binomial model was reimplemented in Python, and scikit-learn random forests with default parameters were trained on US cohort data. Classifier performance on the Belgian cohort was reported as the median AUC with percentile confidence intervals calculated over 10,000 bootstrap iterations. This is the immuneACCESS table as TCRdb keeps it, with only in-frame sequences that have V and J called. A part of the clones is gone; compared with another copy, unresolved V genes explain less than half, and the rest is unexplained. V, J and clone size derive from that table, while D and trimming were established from the DNA sequence. The sample table shows some 56,000 clones, and about 81% are seen once. The ten largest clonotypes hold around 0.43% of the sample.

Single viable CD3+CD4+CD8-CD45RO+ cells were sorted as memory CD4+ T cells on a FACSAria II. CMV serostatus was determined with a Roche Elecsys assay detecting serum IgG against CMV pp150, pp28, p38 and p52. After the samples were thawed, total CD4+ T cells were enriched through positive selection using CD4 magnetic microbeads. The samples came from a different study that was designed specifically to examine the CD4+ T cell memory repertoire. Following standard operating procedures, peripheral blood mononuclear cells were isolated and cryopreserved, while serum was kept at -80 degrees C. CD3-PerCP (BW264/56), CD4-APC (RPA-T4), CD45RO-PE (UCHT1) and CD8-Pacific Orange (3B5) antibodies were used for staining, and non-viable cells were excluded with Sytox blue. Reading from cysteine to phenylalanine, the CDR3 counts 13 amino acids. Only the CDR3 DNA is retained, 39 bases long and in frame from the first base. The junction shows trimming of 0 bases on V and 11 bases on J, plus 13 bases between the germline ends. CDR1 and CDR2 (LGHNA, YNFKEQ) derive from the germline V gene.

About this clone itself: No antigen is known for it. Nothing much larger sits one base from this clone, and base qualities are not available.

Sequenced: memory CD4+ T cells from blood. The chain is assembled from TRBV4-2 and TRBJ1-1; TRBD1 might be the D gene, on 5 matching bases. The receptor was isolated from an adult in good health and CMV-seronegative. CDR3 region: CASSQDTRAGAFF. The sequence in DNA is TGTGCCAGCAGCCAAGATACCCGGGCAGGGGCTTTCTTT.